This TCR beta chain was recovered during a study of beta chain features in type 1 diabetes. The CDR3 has 14 amino acids. Trimming took off 7 bases at V and 0 bases at J, with 12 bases between the two ends. Germline CDR1 is MNHNY and CDR2 is SVGAGI (reference sequence). The investigators reverse transcribed all of the isolated RNA, so they sequenced expressed TCRB transcripts. Assay: immunoSEQ multiplex PCR; the TCRdb copy retains only in-frame clones and omits some. Seen here are 250,000 to 400,000 clones, 13% to 15% observed once, and the top ten hold 6.7%. This rearrangement joins TRBV6-6 to TRBJ1-1; D gene uncertain. This TCR came from a young man in good health. The sample consisted of central memory CD4+ T cells from blood. The CDR3 bases are TGTGCCAGCAACGACGCCAGTATGAACACTGAAGCTTTCTTT. Protein sequence: CASNDASMNTEAFF.